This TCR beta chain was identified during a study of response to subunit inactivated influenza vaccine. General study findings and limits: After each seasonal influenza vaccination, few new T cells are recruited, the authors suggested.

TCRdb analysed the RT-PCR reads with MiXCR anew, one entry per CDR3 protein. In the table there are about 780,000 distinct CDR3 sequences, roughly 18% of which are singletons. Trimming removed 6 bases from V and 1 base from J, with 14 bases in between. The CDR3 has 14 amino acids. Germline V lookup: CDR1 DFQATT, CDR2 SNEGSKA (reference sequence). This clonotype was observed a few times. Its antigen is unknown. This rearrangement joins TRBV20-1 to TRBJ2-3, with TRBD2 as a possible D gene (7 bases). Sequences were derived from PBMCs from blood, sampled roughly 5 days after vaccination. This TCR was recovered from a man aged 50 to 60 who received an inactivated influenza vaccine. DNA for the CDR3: TGCAGTGCCTCCCGGGGGGCTCGCACAGATACGCAGTATTTT. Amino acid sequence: CSASRGARTDTQYF.